This note documents a single TCR beta chain sequence. Its specificity is not known. The data belong to a study of CD8 T cell repertoires and HIV-1 epitope variants. Overall study context: Autologous T cell-negative cells served as antigen-presenting cells in equal numbers. Notes on the study in general: Nef KF9 drew several clonotypes and HW9 one, without TAALDMSHF responses.

CDR1 SGHVS and CDR2 FNYEAQ come from the germline V gene. The CDR3 has 15 residues. Trimming removed 0 bases at V and 6 bases at J, with 13 bases between. Measured with immunoSEQ multiplex PCR; TCRdb has only the in-frame clones, and not every one. This table holds approximately 3,000 clones, just under 70% found once. This receptor was obtained from a male donor with HIV. What was sequenced was cultured CD8+ T cells derived from PBMCs. The chain combines TRBV7-6 with TRBJ2-3, with TRBD2 as a possible D gene (6 bases). The CDR3 reads CASSLAPRAGDTQYF. The CDR3 DNA reads as TGTGCCAGCAGCTTAGCCCCCCGAGCGGGCGATACGCAGTATTTT.